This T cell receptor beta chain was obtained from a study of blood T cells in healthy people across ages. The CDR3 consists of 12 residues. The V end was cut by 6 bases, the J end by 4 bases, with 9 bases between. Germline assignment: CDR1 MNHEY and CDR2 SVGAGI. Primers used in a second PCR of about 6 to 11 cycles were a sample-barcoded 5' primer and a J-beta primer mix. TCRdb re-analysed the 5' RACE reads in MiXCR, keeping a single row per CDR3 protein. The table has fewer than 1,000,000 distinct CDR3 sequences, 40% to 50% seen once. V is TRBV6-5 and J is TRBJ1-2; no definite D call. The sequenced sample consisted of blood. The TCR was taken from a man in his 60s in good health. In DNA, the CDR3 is TGTGCCAGCAGCCACACCTCCTATGGCTACACCTTC. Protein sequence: CASSHTSYGYTF.